Following are 27 T cell receptor beta chains from one sample sequenced in a study of regulatory T cells in long-lasting Graves disease. The TCR beta library used iRepertoire HTBI primers with Arm-PCR amplification of CDR3. TCRdb reprocessed the multiplex PCR reads via MiXCR and lists one record per CDR3 protein. The sample has some 500,000 distinct CDR3 sequences, around 16% seen once; the top ten hold more than 20%. As for time point: newly diagnosed GD, antithyroid drugs for less than 3 months. Following extraction of RNA from PBMCs, that RNA was used to make the TCR library. These data were also reused for a study on T cells in Graves' hyperthyroidism and ophthalmopathy.

The material sequenced was peripheral blood mononuclear cells (PBMCs), taken at new diagnosis, from a patient treated with antithyroid drugs. The source is a woman aged 35-65 years with Graves disease.

This rearrangement joins TRBV15 to TRBJ2-2; TRBD2 might be the D (6 bases). The V gene's germline CDR1 is LNHNV and CDR2 YYDKDF (reference sequence). The germline V and J ends were trimmed by 2 bases and 5 bases, with 9 bases remaining between them. The CDR3 length is 14 residues. This CDR3 is CATSRSGGTGELFF. DNA for the CDR3: TGTGCCACCAGCAGATCCGGGGGTACCGGGGAGCTGTTTTTT.

A single count supports this clonotype. This may come from a read error, since a much larger clone is one base off. This rearrangement joins TRBV2 to TRBJ2-7, with D unclear. Germline CDR1 and CDR2: SNHLY and FYNNEI. Trimming stripped 4 bases from V and 6 bases from J, with 7 bases between. CDR3 length equals 11 residues. The chain's CDR3 is CASSVVVEQYF. In nucleotides, the CDR3 is TGTGCCAGCAGTGTTGTGGTCGAGCAGTACTTC.

The genes are TRBV6-1 and TRBJ1-5; TRBD1 agrees at 8 bases. The trim removed 6 bases at V and 2 bases at J, leaving 6 bases unmatched. The CDR3 contains 15 residues. Germline V CDR1 and CDR2: MNHNS, SASEGT. The CDR3: CASRKTGAGNQPQHF. CDR3 sequence (DNA): TGTGCCAGCAGGAAGACAGGGGCTGGCAATCAGCCCCAGCATTTT.

This clonotype turned up a few times. The chain couples TRBV11-2 to TRBJ2-3; D call uncertain. Deletions cut 7 bases from V and 5 bases from J, with 10 bases between. Germline CDR1 SGHAT, CDR2 FQNNGV. The CDR3 consists of 12 residues. This CDR3 reads CASTDLEDTQYF. CDR3 nucleotide sequence: TGTGCCAGCACTGATTTAGAAGATACGCAGTATTTT.

This clonotype was observed a few times. The J gene is TRBJ1-1, the V gene TRBV7-9, with D unclear. Looked up from germline, CDR1 is SEHNR and CDR2 is FQNEAQ (reference sequence). Trimming shortened V by 3 bases and J by 1 base, and 9 bases separated the two germline ends. The CDR3 totals 14 residues. The CDR3 protein is CASSFSEQNTEAFF. CDR3 sequence (DNA): TGTGCCAGCAGCTTTTCAGAACAGAACACTGAAGCTTTCTTT.

For this clonotype: Just one base apart from a much larger clone, this may be a read error. The rearrangement links TRBV7-3 to TRBJ2-5, with TRBD2 matching over 7 bases. Germline values: CDR1 SGHTA, CDR2 FQGTGA. The CDR3 is 14 residues long. This CDR3 reads CANSSGPGLGTQYF. The CDR3 coding sequence is TGTGCCAACAGCTCTGGGCCCGGACTAGGGACCCAGTACTTC.

The rearrangement joins TRBV5-1 to TRBJ1-4; tentatively, D is TRBD1 (5 bases). The ends were cut back, 0 bases at V and 0 bases at J, with 6 bases in the middle. This CDR3 has 15 amino acids. CDR1 and CDR2 (germline): SGHRS, YFSETQ. The DNA of the CDR3 is TGCGCCAGCAGCTTGGCAGGGTCAACTAATGAAAAACTGTTTTTT. Translated, it gives CASSLAGSTNEKLFF.

The V and J genes are TRBV30 and TRBJ2-6; 7 bases map to TRBD1. Germline assignment: CDR1 GTSNPN and CDR2 SVGIG (reference sequence). The CDR3 is made up of 13 amino acids. With V trimmed by 8 bases and J by 11 bases, 12 bases remained unmatched. CDR3 region: CAMRQGSGHVLTF. In nucleotides, the CDR3 is TGTGCCATGAGACAGGGCTCAGGTCACGTCCTGACTTTC. Drawing the rest from reference TRBV30 and TRBJ2-6, the complete variable domain is SQTIHQWPATLVQPVGSPLSLECTVEGTSNPNLYWYRQAAGRGLQLLFYSVGIGQISSEVPQNLSASRPQDRQFILSSKKLLLSDSGFYLCAMRQGSGHVLTFGAGSRLTVL.

The chain couples TRBV18 to TRBJ2-2, with 8 positions matching TRBD1. This CDR3 has 16 amino acids. Losses at the gene ends were 5 bases for V and 0 bases for J; bases not matched to a gene: 5. Germline V gives CDR1 KGHSH, CDR2 LQKENI. CDR3 nucleotides: TGTGCCAGCTCAGCCCAGGGGGCCGCGAACACCGGGGAGCTGTTTTTT. It yields the protein CASSAQGAANTGELFF.

This clonotype was seen many times. V is TRBV28 and J is TRBJ2-7; 9 nucleotides align to TRBD2. The V gene end was trimmed by 9 bases and the J gene end by 4 bases; junction bases not matched to a gene: 16. Germline assignment: CDR1 MDHEN and CDR2 SYDVKM. The CDR3 has 16 amino acids. The chain's CDR3 is CASTGFPGLARYEQYF. In DNA, the CDR3 is TGTGCCAGTACAGGTTTTCCGGGACTAGCCCGGTACGAGCAGTACTTC. Variable domain in full (rest from reference TRBV28 and TRBJ2-7): DVKVTQSSRYLVKRTGEKVFLECVQDMDHENMFWYRQDPGLGLRLIYFSYDVKMKEKGDIPEGYSVSREKKERFSLILESASTNQTSMYLCASTGFPGLARYEQYFGPGTRLTVT.

The V gene is TRBV19, the J gene TRBJ1-1; no clear D gene. Trimming stripped 5 bases from V and 8 bases from J, with 12 bases between. Germline V gene sequence: CDR1 LNHDA, CDR2 SQIVND (reference sequence). The CDR3 is 12 residues long. This CDR3 is CASSWTGPEAFF. CDR3 in DNA: TGTGCCAGTAGTTGGACCGGGCCCGAAGCTTTCTTT.

There are many counts of this clonotype. CDR3 in DNA: TGCAGTGCTAGACCCCCCGGGGGACAGGGGGCGTTCGAGCAGTACTTC. It is translated as CSARPPGGQGAFEQYF. The chain joins TRBV20-1 to TRBJ2-7; TRBD1 agrees at 12 bases. CDR3 length: 16 amino acids. V lost 2 bases, J lost 6 bases, and 11 bases stayed unmatched. Germline lookup yields CDR1 DFQATT and CDR2 SNEGSKA (reference sequence).

This clonotype was seen a few times. This chain uses TRBV2 with TRBJ2-2; a possible D gene is TRBD2 (6 bases). This CDR3 has 14 residues. Germline values: CDR1 SNHLY, CDR2 FYNNEI. The ends were cut back, 7 bases at V and 6 bases at J, with 15 bases in the middle. The CDR3 coding sequence is TGTGCCAGCATTTCCGGACCGGGAGCCGGGGAGCTGTTTTTT. The encoded protein is CASISGPGAGELFF.

This chain uses TRBV6-2 or TRBV6-3 with TRBJ2-1; D possibly uses TRBD1 or TRBD2 (6 bases each). Germline V CDR1 and CDR2: MNHEY, SVGEGT. This CDR3 contains 13 residues. V dropped 2 bases and J dropped 9 bases, with 11 bases sitting between them. CDR3: CASSYGGLGEQFF. Written as DNA, the CDR3 is TGTGCCAGCAGTTACGGGGGGCTAGGTGAGCAGTTCTTC.

This clonotype has ten or more counts. This sequence joins TRBV6-5 and TRBJ2-5; 7 nucleotides align to TRBD2. V was clipped by 2 bases and J by 5 bases; unmatched bases: 11. Germline CDR1 is MNHEY and CDR2 is SVGAGI. The CDR3 is made up of 16 amino acids. In DNA, the CDR3 is TGTGCCAGCAGTTACCGAGGCGGGGGAAACGGGGAGACCCAGTACTTC. Residues: CASSYRGGGNGETQYF.

This clonotype has ten or more counts. The rearrangement uses TRBV5-1 and TRBJ1-2; D gene uncertain. Deletions cut 4 bases from V and 6 bases from J, with 13 bases between. The CDR3 runs 13 residues. Per the germline V gene, CDR1 is SGHRS and CDR2 is YFSETQ. CDR3 DNA: TGCGCCAGCAGCGTGTCATCCAGGAATGGCTACACCTTC. Its protein product is CASSVSSRNGYTF.

This clonotype was recorded at least ten times. This rearrangement joins TRBV12-3 or TRBV12-4 to TRBJ1-5; D is unresolved. Trimming took 6 bases from V and 6 from J, leaving 12 bases between them. The CDR3 contains 13 residues. CDR3 in amino acids: CASSPGGVQPQHF. For the CDR3, the DNA is TGTGCCAGCAGCCCGGGCGGGGTTCAGCCCCAGCATTTT.

This clonotype was picked up many times. V usage is TRBV5-1 and J usage is TRBJ2-7; 7 bases match TRBD2. From germline, CDR1 is SGHRS and CDR2 YFSETQ. After removal of 2 bases from V and 0 bases from J, the junction contained 8 bases not matched to a gene. This CDR3 has 16 residues. As DNA, the CDR3 is TGCGCCAGCAGCTTTGGGGCGGGGGTTTCCTCCTACGAGCAGTACTTC. Translating it yields CASSFGAGVSSYEQYF. The full variable domain, with the rest looked up from reference TRBV5-1 and TRBJ2-7, is KAGVTQTPRYLIKTRGQQVTLSCSPISGHRSVSWYQQTPGQGLQFLFEYFSETQRNKGNFPGRFSGRQFSNSRSEMNVSTLELGDSALYLCASSFGAGVSSYEQYFGPGTRLTVT.

The rearrangement links TRBV28 to TRBJ2-2; D may be TRBD1 (6 bases). The germline gives CDR1 MDHEN, CDR2 SYDVKM. Trimming pared 2 bases from V and 7 bases from J, leaving 23 bases between. The CDR3 is 18 amino acids. The CDR3 here is CASSLISQGRVRNGELFF. CDR3 coding DNA: TGTGCCAGCAGTTTAATTTCCCAGGGGAGAGTGAGGAACGGGGAGCTGTTTTTT.

This clonotype has a count of ten or more. The CDR3 DNA is TGTGCCAGCAACCCGTCAGTAGGGGGTAACTATGGCTACACCTTC. Translating it yields CASNPSVGGNYGYTF. The J gene is TRBJ1-2, the V gene TRBV12-3 or TRBV12-4, with TRBD1 as a possible D gene (6 bases). V was trimmed by 7 bases and J by 1 base, leaving 16 bases between them. The CDR3 totals 15 residues.

This clonotype was seen many times. V gene TRBV27 combines with J gene TRBJ2-5; D may be TRBD2 (6 bases). CDR1 MNHEY and CDR2 SMNVEV come from the germline V gene (reference sequence). The CDR3 runs 15 residues. V shed 0 bases and J shed 0 bases, with 8 bases lying between them. CDR3 residues: CASSLSEGYQETQYF. The CDR3 coding sequence is TGTGCCAGCAGTTTATCGGAGGGGTACCAAGAGACCCAGTACTTC.

This clonotype was recorded many times. The V call is TRBV3-1, the J call TRBJ1-1; D perhaps matches TRBD1 (5 bases). CDR1 LGHDT and CDR2 YNNKEL come from the germline V gene (reference sequence). This CDR3 spans 12 amino acids. Deletions cut 3 bases from V and 3 bases from J, with 5 bases between. DNA of the CDR3: TGTGCCAGCAGCCAGGGGGACACTGAAGCTTTCTTT. This translates into CASSQGDTEAFF.

This sequence joins TRBV7-9 and TRBJ1-2, with 7 bases identical to TRBD1. The CDR3 loop spans 14 amino acids. Germline lookup yields CDR1 SEHNR and CDR2 FQNEAQ (reference sequence). The V segment lost 4 bases and the J segment 8 bases; nucleotides outside the gene matches: 10. In nucleotides, the CDR3 is TGTGCCAGCAGCTCCGGCGGGCAGGGACAGGGCTACACCTTC. Translated: CASSSGGQGQGYTF.

This clonotype was detected many times. V usage is TRBV5-1 and J usage is TRBJ2-2; either TRBD1 or TRBD2 may supply D (5 bases each). Germline V gene data show CDR1 as SGHRS and CDR2 as YFSETQ. Trimming stripped 4 bases from V and 0 bases from J, with 10 bases between. The CDR3 is 15 residues long. The CDR3: CASSDGTANTGELFF. CDR3 bases: TGCGCCAGCAGCGACGGGACGGCGAACACCGGGGAGCTGTTTTTT. Full variable domain (missing parts from reference TRBV5-1 and TRBJ2-2): KAGVTQTPRYLIKTRGQQVTLSCSPISGHRSVSWYQQTPGQGLQFLFEYFSETQRNKGNFPGRFSGRQFSNSRSEMNVSTLELGDSALYLCASSDGTANTGELFFGEGSRLTVL.

This clonotype has at least ten counts. The genes are TRBV20-1 and TRBJ1-1; D gene unclear. The CDR3 covers 13 residues. Trimming took off 6 bases at V and 3 bases at J, with 14 bases between the two ends. Germline CDR1 is DFQATT and CDR2 is SNEGSKA (reference sequence). CDR3 nucleotide sequence: TGCAGTGCCCCGGGCAGCGTGGACACTGAAGCTTTCTTT. Encoded protein: CSAPGSVDTEAFF.

This clonotype showed up many times. The chain has TRBV10-3 and TRBJ1-5; a weak D match, TRBD1 (6 bases). This CDR3 spans 15 amino acids. The V and J ends lost 2 bases and 4 bases respectively, with 12 bases between them. Looked up from germline, CDR1 is ENHRY and CDR2 is SYGVKD. CDR3 in amino acids: CAISEGPGENQPQHF. The CDR3 DNA reads TGTGCCATCAGTGAGGGACCAGGGGAAAATCAGCCCCAGCATTTT.

As for this clonotype: A much larger clone is a single base away; this may be a read error. The chain uses TRBV6-1 and TRBJ1-5; D is unclear. CDR1 is MNHNS and CDR2 is SASEGT in the germline V gene. The CDR3 extends over 14 amino acids. In DNA form, the CDR3 reads TGTACCAGCTCGGACCCACTCTGGATTCAGCCCCAGCATTTT. Its translation: CTSSDPLWIQPQHF.